In this sample, the clone carrying this T cell receptor (beta chain) turned up a few times. The germline V gene has CDR1 SGHRS and CDR2 YFSETQ. This CDR3 has 15 amino acids. Trimming left V 2 bases short and J 0 bases short, with 9 bases between. Using immunoSEQ multiplex PCR, the repertoire was profiled, and TCRdb retains in-frame clones only, with some absent. The table lists around 50,000 clones, 90% to 95% of them singletons, with about 10% in the top ten. The sequencing sample was made of PBMCs. The J gene is TRBJ1-3, the V gene TRBV5-1; D call uncertain. This receptor was taken from a man aged 35 to 55 with rheumatoid arthritis. In DNA form, the CDR3 reads TGCGCCAGCAGCTTACAGAGCTTCTCTGGAAACACCATATATTTT. It codes for CASSLQSFSGNTIYF.